Below are 3 T cell receptor beta chains sequenced from a single sample in a study of blood T cells in healthy people across ages. It was with a sample-barcoded 5' primer and a J-beta primer mix that a second PCR of about 6 to 12 cycles was run. TCRdb recomputed calls from the 5' RACE reads with MiXCR, one row per CDR3 protein. The sample contains about 1.4 million distinct CDR3 sequences, approximately 60% of which appear only once. Specimen: blood. The receptors derive from a man between 18 and 29 years old in good health.

The CDR3 DNA reads as TGTGCCAGCAGCCAAGAGCTAGCGGGGGGGCGGGATACGCAGTATTTT. It is translated as CASSQELAGGRDTQYF. The chain links TRBV3-1 to TRBJ2-3, with 12 bases lining up with TRBD2. The V and J ends lost 0 bases and 6 bases, in that order; junction bases with no gene match: 4. The CDR3 has 16 amino acids. The germline gives CDR1 LGHDT, CDR2 YNNKEL (reference sequence).

The chain employs TRBV7-6 and TRBJ2-3; no reliable D call. The V end was cut by 2 bases, the J end by 11 bases, with 17 bases between. The germline V gene has CDR1 SGHVS and CDR2 FNYEAQ. The CDR3 sequence is 14 residues long. The CDR3 spells CASSLSSTYNEQYF. The CDR3 bases are TGTGCCAGCAGCTTAAGTAGTACTTACAATGAGCAGTATTTT. Together with reference TRBV7-6 and TRBJ2-3, the CDR3 gives the full variable domain: GAGVSQSPRYKVTKRGQDVALRCDPISGHVSLYWYRQALGQGPEFLTYFNYEAQQDKSGLPNDRFSAERPEGSISTLTIQRTEQRDSAMYRCASSLSSTYNEQYFGPGTRLTVL.

This clonotype was observed once. The V gene is TRBV14, the J gene TRBJ2-3, with D possibly called TRBD1 or TRBD2 (5 bases each). Germline V gene lookup returns CDR1 SGHDN and CDR2 FVKESK. The CDR3 runs 14 residues. V lost 5 bases to trimming and J lost 3 bases, with 12 bases between them. In DNA form, the CDR3 reads TGTGCCAGCAGCGCAGTGGGGGTTACAGATACGCAGTATTTT. Translated, it gives CASSAVGVTDTQYF.